This TCR beta chain was captured in a study of a mutant IDH1 vaccine in newly diagnosed glioma. Overall study context: All eight of the vaccinations patients received fell in weeks 1, 3, 5, 7, 11, 15, 19 and 23. Treated patients comprised approximately 62% males and around 40% females, mean age about 38 years. Most patients had received both radiotherapy and temozolomide, the prior options being radiotherapy, temozolomide, or both.

The protocol was immunoSEQ multiplex PCR, while the TCRdb copy is restricted to in-frame clones and leaves out a portion. In the table there are 38,000 or so clones, about four fifths of which are singletons. CDR3 size: 14 residues. V was pared by 7 bases and J by 4 bases, with 14 bases between. Germline CDR1 is LNHDA and CDR2 is SQIVND (reference sequence). Of note for this clone: The antigen remains undetermined.

This sample's time point: week 23, last vaccination. Vaccination comprised doses that each held 300 ug of mutant IDH1 20-mer peptide, plus topical imiquimod. New IDH1-mutant, ATRX-lost WHO grade 3 or 4 astrocytomas occurred in donors. This specimen was PBMCs, taken from a glioma patient whose treatment included an IDH1 peptide vaccine. The V call is TRBV19, the J call TRBJ1-5, with D possibly TRBD1 on 5 matching bases. This receptor was taken from a man aged 35 to 55 with glioma. The CDR3 sequence: CASTAGRMNQPQHF. The CDR3 DNA follows: TGTGCCAGTACTGCGGGACGGATGAATCAGCCCCAGCATTTT.